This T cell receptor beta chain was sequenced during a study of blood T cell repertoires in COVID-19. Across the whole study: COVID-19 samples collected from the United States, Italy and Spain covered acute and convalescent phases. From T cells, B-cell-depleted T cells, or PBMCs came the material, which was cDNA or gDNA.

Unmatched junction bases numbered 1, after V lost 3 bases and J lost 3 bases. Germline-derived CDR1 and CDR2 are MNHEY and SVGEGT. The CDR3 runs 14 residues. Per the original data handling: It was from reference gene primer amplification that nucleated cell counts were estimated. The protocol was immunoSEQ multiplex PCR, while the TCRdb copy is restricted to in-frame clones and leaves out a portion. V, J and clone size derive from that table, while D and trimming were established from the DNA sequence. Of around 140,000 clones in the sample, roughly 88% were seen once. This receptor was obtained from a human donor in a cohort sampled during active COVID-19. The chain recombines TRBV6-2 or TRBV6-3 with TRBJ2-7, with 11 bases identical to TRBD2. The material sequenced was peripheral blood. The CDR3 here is CASSYGLAGYEQYF. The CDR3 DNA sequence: TGTGCCAGCAGTTATGGACTAGCGGGCTACGAGCAGTACTTC.